The rows below give T cell receptor beta chains drawn from one sample of a study of blood T cell repertoires in COVID-19. Only in-frame clones appear in the TCRdb table, and some are missing; sequencing was by immunoSEQ multiplex PCR. This sample has 70,000 or so clones, with 65% to 90% found just once. The sequenced sample was peripheral blood. The source is an older man with active or convalescent COVID-19. CDR3s include the opening cysteine and the closing phenylalanine or tryptophan. A D gene is named only where the DNA matches it firmly. Size tells how often a clone was seen (once, few, many) or the class of an expanded clone, and some rows leave it out.

D gene | clone size | J gene | V gene | CDR3 protein | CDR3 DNA
TRBD2 | - | TRBJ2-7 | TRBV6-6 | CASSDAGVGYVEQYF | TGTGCCAGCAGTGACGCGGGAGTTGGATATGTTGAGCAGTACTTC
TRBD1 | - | TRBJ1-6 | TRBV19 | CATQGAANSPLHF | TGTGCCACTCAGGGGGCCGCTAATTCACCCCTCCACTTT
- | - | TRBJ2-7 | TRBV27 | CASISNEQYF | TGTGCCAGCATCTCTAACGAGCAGTACTTC
- | few | TRBJ2-7 | TRBV5-6 | CASSLLVRSEQYF | TGTGCCAGCAGCTTGCTGGTGAGAAGCGAGCAGTACTTC
- | - | TRBJ1-2 | TRBV28 | CASSLIFSPFSSPTPESNYGYTF | TGTGCCAGCAGTTTAATCTTTTCGCCCTTCTCATCCCCCACACCGGAGTCTAACTATGGCTACACCTTC
TRBD1 | - | TRBJ2-5 | TRBV2 | CASSDGTGGQTQYF | TGTGCCAGCAGCGACGGGACAGGGGGCCAGACCCAGTACTTC
- | - | TRBJ1-1 | TRBV6-5 | CASSYSGTSGTEAFF | TGTGCCAGCAGTTATTCCGGGACCAGCGGGACTGAAGCTTTCTTT
TRBD2 | - | TRBJ2-3 | TRBV3-1/TRBV3-2 | CASSHGLAGEMDTQYF | TGTGCCAGCAGCCATGGACTAGCGGGAGAAATGGATACGCAGTATTTT
TRBD1 | - | TRBJ2-3 | TRBV6-5 | CASRRTGSTDTQYF | TGTGCCAGCAGAAGGACAGGGTCCACAGATACGCAGTATTTT
- | - | TRBJ2-2 | TRBV28 | CASSLPQGANTGELFF | TGTGCCAGCAGTCTACCACAGGGTGCGAACACCGGGGAGCTGTTTTTT
- | - | TRBJ2-2 | TRBV28 | CASSPETEGAGELFF | TGTGCCAGCAGTCCCGAGACCGAAGGGGCCGGGGAGCTGTTTTTT
TRBD1 | - | TRBJ2-2 | TRBV19 | CASRVGQANTGELFF | TGTGCCAGTAGGGTGGGACAGGCGAACACCGGGGAGCTGTTTTTT
- | - | TRBJ2-2 | TRBV9 | CASSVVASNTGELFF | TGTGCCAGCAGCGTAGTAGCCTCCAACACCGGGGAGCTGTTTTTT
- | - | TRBJ1-2 | TRBV7-2 | CASSHSNYGYTF | TGTGCCAGCAGCCATAGCAACTATGGCTACACCTTC
- | - | TRBJ2-2 | TRBV4-1 | CASSQGPRGWGPNTGELFF | TGCGCCAGCAGCCAAGGGCCCCGTGGTTGGGGGCCGAACACCGGGGAGCTGTTTTTT
TRBD2 | - | TRBJ2-2 | TRBV18 | CASSRRETSGTSTGELFF | TGTGCCAGCTCACGACGAGAGACTAGCGGGACTAGCACCGGGGAGCTGTTTTTT
TRBD2 | - | TRBJ2-3 | TRBV5-1 | CASSFGLVVTRADTQYF | TGCGCCAGCAGCTTCGGACTAGTAGTCACCCGTGCAGATACGCAGTATTTT
TRBD1 | - | TRBJ1-1 | TRBV20-1 | CSAGTGAAFF | TGCAGTGCTGGGACAGGGGCAGCTTTCTTT
- | few | TRBJ1-1 | TRBV6-6 | CASSYQGNEAFF | TGTGCCAGCAGTTATCAGGGGAACGAAGCTTTCTTT
TRBD1 | - | TRBJ2-3 | TRBV6-5 | CASRGTGTDTQYF | TGTGCCAGCAGGGGGACAGGCACAGATACGCAGTATTTT
TRBD2 | - | TRBJ2-7 | TRBV11-2 | CASSIGLAGEQYF | TGTGCCAGCAGCATCGGACTAGCGGGAGAGCAGTACTTC
- | - | TRBJ1-2 | TRBV19 | CASSIDRGGYTF | TGTGCCAGTAGTATAGACAGGGGTGGCTACACCTTC
- | few | TRBJ2-1 | TRBV13 | CASSQNRGNEQFF | TGTGCCAGCAGCCAGAACCGGGGGAATGAGCAGTTCTTC
- | - | TRBJ1-6 | TRBV6-5 | CASSYGRINSPLHF | TGTGCCAGCAGTTACGGCAGGATAAATTCACCCCTCCACTTT
- | - | TRBJ1-4 | TRBV30 | CAWTPGPTRGEKLFF | TGTGCCTGGACACCCGGGCCGACCCGGGGTGAAAAACTGTTTTTT
TRBD2 | once | TRBJ2-2 | TRBV28 | CASRRTSGTRELFF | TGTGCCAGCAGGAGGACTAGCGGGACCCGGGAGCTGTTTTTT
- | - | TRBJ1-1 | TRBV19 | CASSIARDPRVAFF | TGTGCCAGTAGTATTGCGAGGGATCCGAGAGTGGCTTTCTTT
TRBD1 | - | TRBJ1-2 | TRBV7-3 | CASSPGTGRDYGYTF | TGTGCCAGCAGCCCGGGGACAGGGAGAGACTATGGCTACACCTTC
- | - | TRBJ2-5 | TRBV12-2 | CASRLAFAALGETQYF | TGTGCAAGTCGCTTAGCTTTTGCAGCCCTCGGGGAGACCCAGTACTTC
TRBD1 | few | TRBJ2-3 | TRBV19 | CASRLGQGNTDTQYF | TGTGCCAGTAGGCTAGGACAGGGAAACACAGATACGCAGTATTTT
TRBD2 | - | TRBJ2-1 | TRBV9 | CASSDLAGSSYNEQFF | TGTGCCAGCAGCGATCTAGCGGGTAGCTCCTACAATGAGCAGTTCTTC
- | - | TRBJ1-2 | TRBV28 | CASSLEAGGLTGYTF | TGTGCCAGCAGTTTAGAAGCGGGGGGTCTTACTGGCTACACCTTC
TRBD2 | - | TRBJ2-5 | TRBV6-5 | CASSQTTLAEGTQYF | TGTGCCAGCAGCCAGACTACCCTAGCGGAGGGGACCCAGTACTTC
- | - | TRBJ2-2 | TRBV5-6 | CASSSPTSSRGTGELFF | TGTGCCAGCAGCTCGCCCACTTCTAGCAGGGGCACCGGGGAGCTGTTTTTT
TRBD1 | - | TRBJ1-1 | TRBV18 | CASSPQGAGTEAFF | TGTGCCAGCTCACCACAGGGGGCGGGCACTGAAGCTTTCTTT
TRBD1 | - | TRBJ1-3 | TRBV10-3 | CAISEWTGRSGNTIYF | TGTGCCATCAGTGAGTGGACAGGGCGTTCTGGAAACACCATATATTTT
TRBD1 | - | TRBJ2-5 | TRBV5-4 | CASSRRTGRETQYF | TGTGCCAGCAGCCGAAGGACAGGGCGGGAGACCCAGTACTTC
- | - | TRBJ1-1 | TRBV18 | CASSPTGTRAEAFF | TGTGCCAGCTCACCAACGGGGACTAGAGCTGAAGCTTTCTTT
TRBD1 | - | TRBJ2-2 | TRBV11-3 | CASSPRQGAGGELFF | TGTGCCAGCAGCCCACGACAGGGGGCGGGCGGGGAGCTGTTTTTT
- | - | TRBJ1-3 | TRBV6-5 | CASSSPQGNTIYF | TGTGCCAGCAGTAGCCCACAGGGAAACACCATATATTTT
- | once | TRBJ1-6 | TRBV27 | CASSLGFSNSPLHF | TGTGCCAGCAGTCTAGGTTTTAGTAATTCACCCCTCCACTTT
- | - | TRBJ1-6 | TRBV25-1 | CASSHWGGEPLHF | TGTGCCAGCAGCCATTGGGGGGGAGAACCCCTCCACTTT
- | once | TRBJ2-1 | TRBV7-2 | CASSLARGFQGPSYNEQFF | TGTGCCAGCAGCTTAGCGCGGGGGTTCCAGGGGCCGTCCTACAATGAGCAGTTCTTC
TRBD1 | - | TRBJ1-1 | TRBV28 | CASRAGTGDENTEAFF | TGTGCCAGCAGAGCCGGGACAGGGGATGAGAACACTGAAGCTTTCTTT
- | few | TRBJ2-7 | TRBV6-2/TRBV6-3 | CASSYVVGPYEQYF | TGTGCCAGCAGTTACGTTGTGGGGCCCTACGAGCAGTACTTC
TRBD2 | - | TRBJ2-1 | TRBV14 | CASRPDGGQGSGRGYNEQFF | TGTGCCAGCAGGCCTGATGGAGGACAGGGTAGCGGGAGGGGATACAATGAGCAGTTCTTC
TRBD1 | few | TRBJ2-1 | TRBV7-9 | CASSGGTGYNEQFF | TGTGCCAGCAGCGGCGGGACAGGCTACAATGAGCAGTTCTTC
- | - | TRBJ1-1 | TRBV7-2 | CASNPWEGTEAFF | TGTGCCAGCAACCCCTGGGAGGGAACTGAAGCTTTCTTT
TRBD2 | - | TRBJ2-5 | TRBV11-2 | CASSRGLAETQYF | TGTGCCAGCAGCCGGGGACTAGCCGAGACCCAGTACTTC
- | - | TRBJ2-1 | TRBV4-2 | CASSRNSGPHNEQFF | TGTGCCAGCAGCCGAAACTCGGGTCCACACAATGAGCAGTTCTTC
TRBD1 | - | TRBJ2-7 | TRBV30 | CAWSKTGPYEQYF | TGTGCCTGGTCAAAGACAGGGCCCTACGAGCAGTACTTC
- | - | TRBJ2-5 | TRBV6-5 | CASRTDLTGETQYF | TGTGCCAGCAGAACGGACCTGACGGGGGAGACCCAGTACTTC